These 5 T cell receptor beta chains share one sample of origin, sequenced in a study of radiotherapy plus CTLA-4 blockade in lung cancer. The assay was immunoSEQ multiplex PCR, and TCRdb's table has in-frame clones only and misses some. The table includes tens of thousands of clones, 78% detected once. This sample comprised peripheral blood, obtained from a patient treated with radiotherapy plus ipilimumab. The source is a human donor with non-small cell lung cancer who had a partial response to radiotherapy plus ipilimumab. Some clones in this sample may be carry-over from other donors' samples.

The chain carries TRBV2 and TRBJ1-5, with D possibly being TRBD1 (6 bases). Between the trimmed V and J ends, which lost 8 bases and 4 bases, there was a span of 15 bases. The germline gives CDR1 SNHLY, CDR2 FYNNEI. The CDR3 runs 14 residues. The CDR3, as DNA: TGTGCCAGCTCGGACAGCGCAGGAAATCAGCCCCAGCATTTT. This translates into CASSDSAGNQPQHF.

This clone was seen once. The rearrangement uses TRBV7-9 and TRBJ2-7; 7 positions match TRBD2. Germline V gene data show CDR1 as SEHNR and CDR2 as FQNEAQ (reference sequence). Unmatched junction bases numbered 10, after V lost 5 bases and J lost 0 bases. CDR3 length equals 16 residues. The DNA for the CDR3 is TGTGCCAGCAGCACCTTTCGCGGGAGAACCTCCTACGAGCAGTACTTC. Translating it yields CASSTFRGRTSYEQYF.

J is TRBJ1-4 and V is TRBV7-2; D is unresolved. The CDR3 contains 14 residues. In germline, CDR1 is SGHTA, CDR2 FQGNSA. The ends were cut back, 6 bases at V and 7 bases at J, with 15 bases in the middle. CDR3 amino acids: CASSTRQFPEKLFF. For the CDR3, the DNA is TGTGCCAGCAGTACGCGCCAATTCCCTGAAAAACTGTTTTTT.

The J gene is TRBJ2-1, the V gene TRBV9; 7 bases map to TRBD1. The CDR3 is made up of 16 amino acids. J lost 3 bases, V lost 2 bases, and 8 bases had no gene match. Germline V gives CDR1 SGDLS, CDR2 YYNGEE. The CDR3 region has the DNA TGTGCCAGCAGCGTTCGAACAGGGGTCAGCTACAATGAGCAGTTCTTC. It yields the protein CASSVRTGVSYNEQFF. The complete variable domain, with remaining parts taken from reference TRBV9 and TRBJ2-1, reads DSGVTQTPKHLITATGQRVTLRCSPRSGDLSVYWYQQSLDQGLQFLIQYYNGEERAKGNILERFSAQQFPDLHSELNLSSLELGDSALYFCASSVRTGVSYNEQFFGPGTRLTVL.

The chain has TRBV6-5 and TRBJ1-3; D is perhaps TRBD1 (5 bases). V gave up 7 bases and J gave up 0 bases, with 10 bases separating them. The CDR3 covers 14 residues. Germline V CDR1 and CDR2: MNHEY, SVGAGI. CDR3 DNA: TGTGCCAGCAAATCAGGGAACTCTGGAAACACCATATATTTT. It codes for CASKSGNSGNTIYF.